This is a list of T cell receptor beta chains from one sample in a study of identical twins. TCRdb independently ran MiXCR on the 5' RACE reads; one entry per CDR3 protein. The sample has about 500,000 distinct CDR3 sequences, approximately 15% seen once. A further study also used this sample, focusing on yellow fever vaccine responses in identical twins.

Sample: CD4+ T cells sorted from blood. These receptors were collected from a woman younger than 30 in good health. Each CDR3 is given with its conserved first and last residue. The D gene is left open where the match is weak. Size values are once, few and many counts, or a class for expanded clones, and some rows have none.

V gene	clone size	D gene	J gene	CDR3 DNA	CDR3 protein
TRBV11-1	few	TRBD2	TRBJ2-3	TGTGCCAGCAGGGCCCCGGGACTAGCGGGAGGGCCCTCGACAGATACGCAGTATTTT	CASRAPGLAGGPSTDTQYF
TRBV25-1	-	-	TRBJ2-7	TGTGCCAGTTACACAGGAAAGACGCAGTACTTC	CASYTGKTQYF
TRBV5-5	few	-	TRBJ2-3	TGTGCCAGCAGCTTGGCCGCTGCACAGGGTCGGGCCTCGGATACGCAGTATTTT	CASSLAAAQGRASDTQYF
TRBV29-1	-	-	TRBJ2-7	TGCAGCGTTGAGCGTGGCTCCTACGAGCAGTACTTC	CSVERGSYEQYF
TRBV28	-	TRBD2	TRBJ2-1	TGTGCCAGCAGCCAAGGACTAGCGGACAACTACAATGAGCAGTTCTTC	CASSQGLADNYNEQFF
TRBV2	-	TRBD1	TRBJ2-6	TGTGCCAGCAGTCGGGACAGGGATTTGGGGGCCAACGTCCTGACTTTC	CASSRDRDLGANVLTF
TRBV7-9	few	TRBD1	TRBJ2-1	TGTGCCAGCAGCCGATGGACAGGGTTCTACAATGAGCAGTTCTTC	CASSRWTGFYNEQFF
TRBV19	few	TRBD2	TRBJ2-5	TGTGCCAGTAGTCCGTCGACTAGCGGGCGCGAGGAGACCCAGTACTTC	CASSPSTSGREETQYF
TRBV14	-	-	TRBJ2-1	TGTGCCAGCAGCCAACTACAGGGTGGGTACAATGAGCAGTTCTTC	CASSQLQGGYNEQFF
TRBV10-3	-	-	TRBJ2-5	TGTGCCATCAGTGAGTCTGTTAGGCAGGTGGAGACCCAGTACTTC	CAISESVRQVETQYF
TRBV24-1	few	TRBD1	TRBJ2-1	TGTGCCACCAGTGATTTGGGGACAGGTCGGCAGTTCTTC	CATSDLGTGRQFF
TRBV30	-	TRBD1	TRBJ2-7	TGTGCCTGGACGGACCAACCGGGACAGAACTACGAGCAGTACTTC	CAWTDQPGQNYEQYF
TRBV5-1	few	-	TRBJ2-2	TGCGCCAGCATTACGGGGTCGTACACCGGGGAGCTGTTTTTT	CASITGSYTGELFF
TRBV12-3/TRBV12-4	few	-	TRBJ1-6	TGTGCCACCCGAGAGGAGGGGTATTCACCCCTCCACTTT	CATREEGYSPLHF